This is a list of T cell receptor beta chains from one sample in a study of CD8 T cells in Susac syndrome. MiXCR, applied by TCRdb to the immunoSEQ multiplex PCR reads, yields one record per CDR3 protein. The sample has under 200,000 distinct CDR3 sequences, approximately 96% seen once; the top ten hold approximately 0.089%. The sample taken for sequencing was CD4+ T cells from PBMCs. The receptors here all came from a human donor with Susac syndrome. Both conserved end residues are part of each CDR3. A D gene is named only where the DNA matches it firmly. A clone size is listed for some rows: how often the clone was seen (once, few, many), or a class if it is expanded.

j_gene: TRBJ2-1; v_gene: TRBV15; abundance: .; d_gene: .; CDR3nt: TGTGCCACCAGCAGAGACCGCCTCTACTACAATGAGCAGTTCTTC; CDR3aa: CATSRDRLYYNEQFF
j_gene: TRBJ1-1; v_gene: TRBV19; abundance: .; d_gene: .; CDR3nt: TGTGCCAGTAGCTGGACAGACGGATACACTGAAGCTTTCTTT; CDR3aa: CASSWTDGYTEAFF
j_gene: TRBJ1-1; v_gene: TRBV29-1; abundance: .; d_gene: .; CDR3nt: TGCAGCGTTAGTCATGGAGGGGATACTGAAGCTTTCTTT; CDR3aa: CSVSHGGDTEAFF
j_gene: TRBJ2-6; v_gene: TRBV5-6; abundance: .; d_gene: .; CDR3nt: TGTGCCAGCAGCCCCCCGGACGGGGGCTTCTTCTCTGGGGCCAACGTCCTGACTTTC; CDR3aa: CASSPPDGGFFSGANVLTF
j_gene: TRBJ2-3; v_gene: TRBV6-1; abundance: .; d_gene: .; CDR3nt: TGTGCCAGCAGTCGCGGGGACGACAGCGACACAGATACGCAGTATTTT; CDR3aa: CASSRGDDSDTDTQYF
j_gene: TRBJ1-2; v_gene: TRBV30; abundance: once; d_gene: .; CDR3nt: TGTGCCTGGAGGCGGGGGGAGGAGCGCGCGAGAGGCTACACCTTC; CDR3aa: CAWRRGEERARGYTF
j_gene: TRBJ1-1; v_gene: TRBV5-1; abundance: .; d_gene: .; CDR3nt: TGCGCCAGCAGCCCCTCACCCGGGACTCCTGTCCTGAACACTGAAGCTTTCTTT; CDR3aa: CASSPSPGTPVLNTEAFF
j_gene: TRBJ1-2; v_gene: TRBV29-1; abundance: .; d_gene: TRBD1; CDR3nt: TGCAGCGTAGGGACAGGGGCACCCTATGGCTACACCTTC; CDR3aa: CSVGTGAPYGYTF
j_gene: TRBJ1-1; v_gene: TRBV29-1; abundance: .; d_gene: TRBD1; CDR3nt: TGCAGCGTTACGCGGACAGGGGGGACTGAAGCTTTCTTT; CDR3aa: CSVTRTGGTEAFF
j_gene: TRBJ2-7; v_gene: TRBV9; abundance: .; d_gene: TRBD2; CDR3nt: TGTGCCAGCAGCCCAAGGACTAGCGGCTCCTACGAGCAGTACTTC; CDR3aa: CASSPRTSGSYEQYF
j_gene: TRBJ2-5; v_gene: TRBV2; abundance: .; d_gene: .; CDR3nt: TGTGCCTGTCAAGGGTACCAAGAGACCCAGTACTTC; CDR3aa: CACQGYQETQYF
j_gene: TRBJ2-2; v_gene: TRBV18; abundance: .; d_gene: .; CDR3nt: TGTGCCAGCTCCCCCGTGGCGGGCCGGATCGGGGAGCTGTTTTTT; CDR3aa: CASSPVAGRIGELFF
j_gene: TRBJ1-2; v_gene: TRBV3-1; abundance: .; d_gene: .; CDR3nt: TGTGCCAGCAGCCAGGGGGCCTATGGCTACACCTTC; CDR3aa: CASSQGAYGYTF
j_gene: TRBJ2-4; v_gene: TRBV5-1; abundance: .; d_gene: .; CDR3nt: TGCGCCAGCAGGGAAGGCATAGCCAAAAACATTCAGTACTTC; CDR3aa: CASREGIAKNIQYF
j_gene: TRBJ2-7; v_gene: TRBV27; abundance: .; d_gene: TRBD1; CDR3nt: TGTGCCAGCAGTAGTACCGGGACAGGTGTGACGGACGAGCAGTACTTC; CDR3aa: CASSSTGTGVTDEQYF
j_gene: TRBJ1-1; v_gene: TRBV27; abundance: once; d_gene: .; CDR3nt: TGTGCCAGCAGTTTAGGCCCCCCGGGGTTCACTGAAGCTTTCTTT; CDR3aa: CASSLGPPGFTEAFF
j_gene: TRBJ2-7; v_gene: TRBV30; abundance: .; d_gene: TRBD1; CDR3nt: TGTGCCTGGAGCGGTAACAGGGGAACTCGGGACGAGCAGTACTTC; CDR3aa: CAWSGNRGTRDEQYF
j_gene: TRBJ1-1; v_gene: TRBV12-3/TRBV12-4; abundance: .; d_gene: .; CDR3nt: TGTGCCAGCAGTTTTTGGGCAGTAGGTAACACTGAAGCTTTCTTT; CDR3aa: CASSFWAVGNTEAFF
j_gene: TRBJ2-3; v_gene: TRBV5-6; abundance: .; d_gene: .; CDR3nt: TGTGCCAGCAGCTTGGTTGACGGGGTTAGCACAGATACGCAGTATTTT; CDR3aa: CASSLVDGVSTDTQYF
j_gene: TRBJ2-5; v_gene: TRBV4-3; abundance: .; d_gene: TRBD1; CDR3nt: TGCGCCAGCAGCCAAGATCAAGGGGGCGGAGAGACCCAGTACTTC; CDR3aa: CASSQDQGGGETQYF
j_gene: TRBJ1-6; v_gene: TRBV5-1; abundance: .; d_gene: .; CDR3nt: TGCGCCAGCAGCTTGGACGGGGATTTACCAAGTTCACCCCTCCACTTT; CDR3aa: CASSLDGDLPSSPLHF
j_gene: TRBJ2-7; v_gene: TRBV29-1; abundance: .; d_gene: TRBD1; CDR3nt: TGCAGCGTTGTTAGGACAGGCTACGAGCAGTACTTC; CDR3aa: CSVVRTGYEQYF
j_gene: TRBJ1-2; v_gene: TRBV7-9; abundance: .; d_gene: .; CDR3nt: TGTGCCAGCAGCCTCCTAGACAGTTCCTATGGCTACACCTTC; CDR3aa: CASSLLDSSYGYTF
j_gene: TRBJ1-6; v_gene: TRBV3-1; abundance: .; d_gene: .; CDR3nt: TGTGCCAGCAGCCAAGTTAGAGGACAGAATTCACCCCTCCACTTT; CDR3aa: CASSQVRGQNSPLHF
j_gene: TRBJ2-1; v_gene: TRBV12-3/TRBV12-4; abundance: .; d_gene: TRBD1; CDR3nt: TGTGCCAGCAACCCGGGGACAGCTAATGAGCAGTTCTTC; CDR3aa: CASNPGTANEQFF